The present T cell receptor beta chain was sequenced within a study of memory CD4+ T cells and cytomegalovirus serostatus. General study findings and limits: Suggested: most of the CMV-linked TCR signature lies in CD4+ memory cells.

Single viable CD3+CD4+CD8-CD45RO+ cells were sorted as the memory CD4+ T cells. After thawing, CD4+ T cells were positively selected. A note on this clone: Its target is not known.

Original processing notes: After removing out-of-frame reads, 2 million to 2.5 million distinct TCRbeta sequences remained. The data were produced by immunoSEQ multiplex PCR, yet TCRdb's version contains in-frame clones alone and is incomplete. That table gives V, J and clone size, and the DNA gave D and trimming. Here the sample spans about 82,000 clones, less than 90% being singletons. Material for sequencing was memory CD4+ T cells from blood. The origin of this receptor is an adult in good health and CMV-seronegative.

The chain's CDR3 is CASSDPGTDSSYEQYF. The CDR3 DNA reads as TGTGCCAGCAGCGACCCCGGGACGGATAGCTCCTACGAGCAGTACTTC. V is TRBV11-2 and J is TRBJ2-7; D assignment may be TRBD1 or TRBD2 (5 bases each). The CDR3 runs to 16 residues. Germline assignment: CDR1 SGHAT and CDR2 FQNNGV. V lost 5 bases to trimming and J lost 0 bases, with 17 bases between them.